This T cell receptor beta chain was observed in a study of OX40 agonist ivuxolimab in advanced cancers. Libraries were prepared by immunoSEQ multiplex PCR; TCRdb keeps only in-frame clonotypes and omits some of them. Among 76,000 or so clones listed, around 85% were seen once. This CDR3 spans 13 amino acids. CDR1 is SGHAT, CDR2 FQNNGV, per germline. V gave up 0 bases and J gave up 6 bases, with 9 bases separating them. The sequencing here drew on CD4+ or CD8+ T cells sorted from blood, taken in a trial of the OX40 agonist ivuxolimab. The chain combines TRBV11-2 with TRBJ2-7; D is uncertain. The origin of this receptor is an adult with an advanced solid tumor such as melanoma, head and neck, liver or kidney cancer. The CDR3 nucleotides are TGTGCCAGCAGCTTAGAAGGGTCCCTCGAGCAGTACTTC. Protein product: CASSLEGSLEQYF.